This T cell receptor (beta chain) was sequenced for a study of T-cell reconstitution after alpha-beta-depleted transplantation in children. This clonotype was counted at least ten times. Unique molecular identifiers were used to barcode this TCRbeta library. TCRdb recomputed calls from the PCR reads with MiXCR, one row per CDR3 protein. This table has fewer than 400,000 distinct CDR3 sequences, roughly 22% appearing once. With 0 bases removed from V and 2 bases from J, the gap between germline ends came to 13 bases. This CDR3 is built from 15 residues. Germline loops: CDR1 DFQATT, CDR2 SNEGSKA (reference sequence).

The receptor was derived from a human donor who donated a stem cell graft to a child with acute myeloid leukemia. Material: PBMCs from the stem cell graft donor, obtained from the stem cell graft. The chain recombines TRBV20-1 with TRBJ2-5; a weak D match, TRBD2 (7 bases). CDR3 DNA: TGCAGTGCTAGAGATGCGGGGGCCCCACAAGAGACCCAGTACTTC. This encodes CSARDAGAPQETQYF.